One sample yielded the 3 T cell receptor beta chains listed below, sequenced in a study of T cell responses to AZD1222 COVID-19 vaccine. TCRdb's copy holds only in-frame clones and misses some; the assay was immunoSEQ multiplex PCR. The sample has under 150,000 clones; over 75% are singletons. Sample: peripheral blood, taken on day 0 of AZD1222 vaccination. The receptors here all came from an adult in good health.

The chain carries TRBV6-2 or TRBV6-3 and TRBJ2-2, with D perhaps matching TRBD2 (6 bases). The germline V gene has CDR1 MNHEY and CDR2 SVGEGT. Trimming cost V 4 bases and J 6 bases, with 15 bases left between them. The CDR3 runs 15 residues. The CDR3 region is CASSLYRTSSGELFF. The CDR3 DNA is TGTGCCAGCAGTTTGTATAGAACTAGCTCCGGGGAGCTGTTTTTT.

The chain employs TRBV19 and TRBJ1-6; D remains ambiguous. This CDR3 region has 17 residues. Germline V gene lookup returns CDR1 LNHDA and CDR2 SQIVND (reference sequence). V was pared by 3 bases and J by 7 bases, with 19 bases between. This CDR3 reads CASSILQDLVGNSPLHF. In DNA, the CDR3 is TGTGCCAGTAGTATCCTCCAGGACCTCGTGGGGAATTCACCCCTCCACTTT. Together with reference TRBV19 and TRBJ1-6, the CDR3 gives the full variable domain: DGGITQSPKYLFRKEGQNVTLSCEQNLNHDAMYWYRQDPGQGLRLIYYSQIVNDFQKGDIAEGYSVSREKKESFPLTVTSAQKNPTAFYLCASSILQDLVGNSPLHFGNGTRLTVT.

V and J are TRBV6-6 and TRBJ2-7; maybe TRBD1 (6 bases). The V end was cut by 5 bases, the J end by 3 bases, with 23 bases between. Germline lookup yields CDR1 MNHNY and CDR2 SVGAGI (reference sequence). The length of the CDR3 is 17 residues. The CDR3 loop reads CASSLRVTPDRFYEQYF. For the CDR3, the DNA is TGTGCCAGCAGTCTAAGGGTAACCCCGGACAGATTCTACGAGCAGTACTTC.